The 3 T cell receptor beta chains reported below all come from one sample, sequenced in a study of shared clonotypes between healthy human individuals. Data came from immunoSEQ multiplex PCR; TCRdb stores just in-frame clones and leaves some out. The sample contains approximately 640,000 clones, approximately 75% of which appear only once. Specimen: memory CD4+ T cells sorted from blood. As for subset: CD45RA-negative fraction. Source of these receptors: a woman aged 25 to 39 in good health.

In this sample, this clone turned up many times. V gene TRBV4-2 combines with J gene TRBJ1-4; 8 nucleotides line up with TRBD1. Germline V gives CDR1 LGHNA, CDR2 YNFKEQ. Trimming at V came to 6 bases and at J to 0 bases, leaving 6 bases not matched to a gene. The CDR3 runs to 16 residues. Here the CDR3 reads CASRKDRAATNEKLFF. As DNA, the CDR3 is TGTGCCAGCAGGAAGGACAGGGCCGCAACTAATGAAAAACTGTTTTTT.

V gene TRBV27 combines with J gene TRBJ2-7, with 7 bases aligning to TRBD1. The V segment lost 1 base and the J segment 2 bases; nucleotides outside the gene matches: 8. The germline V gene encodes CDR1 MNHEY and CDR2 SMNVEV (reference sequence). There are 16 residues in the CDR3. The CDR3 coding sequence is TGTGCCAGCAGTTTATTAGACGGGACAGTCCCCTACGAGCAGTACTTC. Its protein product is CASSLLDGTVPYEQYF.

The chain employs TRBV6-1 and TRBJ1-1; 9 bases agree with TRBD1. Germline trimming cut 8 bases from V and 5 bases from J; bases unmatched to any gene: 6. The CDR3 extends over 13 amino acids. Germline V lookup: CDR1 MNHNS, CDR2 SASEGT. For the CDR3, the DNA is TGTGCCAGCCAACCGGACAGGGGTACTGAAGCTTTCTTT. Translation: CASQPDRGTEAFF.